Listed here are 31 T cell receptor beta chains from one sample, sequenced in a study of Graves' ophthalmopathy and Graves' hyperthyroidism. Amplified TCR beta CDR3 regions were obtained using RNA transcripts as template. The authors performed first-round RT-PCR with HTBI primers and then a second-round multiplex PCR. From the multiplex PCR reads, TCRdb called clonotypes with MiXCR, one entry per CDR3 protein. The table includes 660,000 or so distinct CDR3 sequences, 35% to 50% detected once. The sample consisted of peripheral blood. Receptors originate from an adult man with Graves' ophthalmopathy.

Many counts were recorded for this clonotype. The rearrangement links TRBV7-9 to TRBJ1-4; D is uncertain. The CDR3 spans 14 residues. Germline V gives CDR1 SEHNR, CDR2 FQNEAQ (reference sequence). V was clipped by 3 bases and J by 5 bases, with 10 bases between them. The CDR3 nucleotides are TGTGCCAGCAGCTTGGGGAGGGAGAATGAAAAACTGTTTTTT. This codes for CASSLGRENEKLFF. The entire variable domain, with the rest obtained from reference TRBV7-9 and TRBJ1-4, is as follows: DTGVSQNPRHKITKRGQNVTFRCDPISEHNRLYWYRQTLGQGPEFLTYFQNEAQLEKSRLLSDRFSAERPKGSFSTLEIQRTEQGDSAMYLCASSLGRENEKLFFGSGTQLSVL.

In regard to this clonotype: The DNA is omitted, as the CDR3 cannot be located on it reliably, and the CDR3 follows TCRdb's listing. V and J are TRBV29-1 and TRBJ1-2; the D call TRBD1 from the table was never checked on the DNA. CDR1 is SQVTM and CDR2 is ANQGSEA in the germline V gene. The CDR3 numbers 22 amino acids, ends counted. The chain's CDR3 is CSVDSGANVLTFGAGSQISYTF.

This clonotype was counted only a few times. The chain recombines TRBV9 with TRBJ1-3; D unclear. This CDR3 has 15 residues. Germline CDR1 and CDR2: SGDLS and YYNGEE. V was shortened by 0 bases and J by 4 bases, with 11 bases between the two germline ends. The CDR3 reads CASSVEGGIGNTIYF. In DNA form, the CDR3 reads TGTGCCAGCAGCGTAGAAGGAGGAATCGGAAACACCATATATTTT. The complete variable domain, with remaining parts taken from reference TRBV9 and TRBJ1-3, reads DSGVTQTPKHLITATGQRVTLRCSPRSGDLSVYWYQQSLDQGLQFLIQYYNGEERAKGNILERFSAQQFPDLHSELNLSSLELGDSALYFCASSVEGGIGNTIYFGEGSWLTVV.

The chain combines TRBV12-3 or TRBV12-4 with TRBJ2-6; D possibly matches TRBD1 or TRBD2 (6 bases each). The CDR3 contains 15 residues. Trimming left V 5 bases short and J 4 bases short, with 12 bases between. The CDR3 coding sequence is TGTGCCAGCAGTGGACGGGGGCGCGGGGCCAACGTCCTGACTTTC. Its protein is CASSGRGRGANVLTF.

The rearrangement uses TRBV10-3 and TRBJ2-5; no clear D. This CDR3 region has 12 residues. Per the germline V gene, CDR1 is ENHRY and CDR2 is SYGVKD. This CDR3 is CARVGAGETQYF. CDR3 DNA: TGTGCTAGAGTCGGAGCCGGCGAGACCCAGTACTTC.

The J gene is TRBJ1-1, the V gene TRBV20-1; no clear D. Trimming took off 1 base at V and 11 bases at J, with 11 bases between the two ends. The CDR3 sequence is 11 residues long. Germline lookup yields CDR1 DFQATT and CDR2 SNEGSKA (reference sequence). The CDR3 nucleotides are TGCAGTGCTAGAGGAGGGATCGACGCTTTCTTT. This codes for CSARGGIDAFF.

This clonotype was observed at least ten times. This chain connects TRBV2 to TRBJ2-2, with 9 bases aligning to TRBD2. The V segment lost 4 bases and the J segment 4 bases; nucleotides outside the gene matches: 4. Per germline, CDR1 SNHLY and CDR2 FYNNEI. This CDR3 spans 15 amino acids. The CDR3 region has the DNA TGTGCCAGCAGTGTGAGTAGCGGGGGCACCGGGGAGCTGTTTTTT. It specifies CASSVSSGGTGELFF.

This chain uses TRBV4-2 with TRBJ2-2; D possibly corresponds to TRBD1 (5 bases). V shed 4 bases and J shed 3 bases, with 9 bases lying between them. The CDR3 runs 14 residues. The germline V gene encodes CDR1 LGHNA and CDR2 YNFKEQ. The CDR3 DNA is TGTGCCAGCAGCCCCACAGGTCACACCGGGGAGCTGTTTTTT. Translated, it gives CASSPTGHTGELFF.

This clonotype was counted at least ten times. This rearrangement joins TRBV2 to TRBJ2-2, with D uncertain. The V and J ends lost 7 bases and 0 bases respectively, with 9 bases between them. From germline, CDR1 is SNHLY and CDR2 FYNNEI. This CDR3 has 14 amino acids. The CDR3 DNA reads as TGTGCCAGCAAAGACAACGCGAACACCGGGGAGCTGTTTTTT. Translation gives CASKDNANTGELFF.

This sequence joins TRBV11-2 and TRBJ1-2; 8 bases fit TRBD1. Germline CDR1 and CDR2: SGHAT and FQNNGV. V was clipped by 6 bases and J by 1 base; unmatched bases: 4. CDR3 length: 14 residues. The CDR3 loop reads CASRFGQGNYGYTF. DNA of the CDR3: TGTGCCAGCAGGTTTGGACAGGGTAACTATGGCTACACCTTC.

The chain employs TRBV7-4 and TRBJ2-7; TRBD1 aligns across 9 bases. CDR1 and CDR2 from the germline V gene are SGHVT and SQSDAQ. J was trimmed by 4 bases and V by 8 bases; bases with no gene match: 12. The CDR3 runs 15 residues. The CDR3 nucleotides read TGTGCCAGCTCACCACCGGGACAGGGCAAGTACGAGCAGTACTTC. This codes for CASSPPGQGKYEQYF.

This clonotype was seen only once. This may arise from a read error, as a much more abundant clone is one base away. The chain couples TRBV20-1 to TRBJ1-6; 7 bases line up with TRBD1. The CDR3 runs 14 residues. Germline CDR1 DFQATT, CDR2 SNEGSKA (reference sequence). CDR3 in amino acids: CSAGWTGYISPLHF. The CDR3 DNA reads as TGCAGTGCGGGATGGACAGGCTATATTTCACCCCTCCACTTT.

This chain uses TRBV12-3 or TRBV12-4 with TRBJ2-5; possible D gene TRBD1, 6 bases. This CDR3 comprises 15 residues. The germline V and J ends were trimmed by 5 bases and 2 bases, with 15 bases remaining between them. The CDR3 protein is CASSLSQQGQETQYF. CDR3 coding DNA: TGTGCCAGCAGTCTTTCCCAACAGGGTCAAGAGACCCAGTACTTC.

This chain links TRBV10-3 with TRBJ1-3; D is perhaps TRBD1 (5 bases). Germline CDR1 and CDR2: ENHRY and SYGVKD. The CDR3 is 16 amino acids. V was pared by 4 bases and J by 8 bases, with 21 bases between. CDR3 DNA: TGTGCCATCAGTGGAGATGCGGGGGGGATCCAAGACACCATATATTTT. Translated, it gives CAISGDAGGIQDTIYF.

V gene TRBV25-1 combines with J gene TRBJ2-7; D might be TRBD1 (6 bases). This CDR3 has 14 amino acids. CDR1 is MGHDK, CDR2 SYGVNS, per germline. V was clipped by 2 bases and J by 5 bases, with 13 bases between them. The chain's CDR3 is CASSEKGPGDEQYF. The CDR3 DNA reads as TGTGCCAGCAGTGAAAAAGGGCCAGGGGACGAGCAGTACTTC.

Ten or more counts support this clonotype. The rearrangement links TRBV11-2 to TRBJ2-2; D may be TRBD1 or TRBD2 (5 bases each). Germline values: CDR1 SGHAT, CDR2 FQNNGV. The CDR3 is made up of 16 amino acids. Trimming shortened V by 3 bases and J by 4 bases, and 15 bases separated the two germline ends. CDR3 nucleotide sequence: TGTGCCAGCAGCTTTCCAAGGGGAGTGGGCACCGGGGAGCTGTTTTTT. As protein: CASSFPRGVGTGELFF.

This clonotype was detected only a few times. The chain employs TRBV6-6 and TRBJ2-3; D is perhaps TRBD2 (6 bases). CDR1 is MNHNY, CDR2 SVGAGI, per germline (reference sequence). The CDR3 is 18 amino acids. V lost 0 bases and J lost 1, with 17 bases in between. The CDR3 DNA reads as TGTGCCAGCAGTTACTCGAAGGCGGCGGGATTGGGCACAGATACGCAGTATTTT. Protein: CASSYSKAAGLGTDTQYF.

This clonotype was seen just once. The junction departs from the called germline gene at one end, perhaps through a read error. The chain employs TRBV25-1 and TRBJ1-2; no reliable D call. The CDR3 loop spans 13 amino acids. Germline CDR1 reads MGHDK; CDR2 reads SYGVNS. The CDR3 nucleotides are TGTGCCAGCAGTGGTGTCCGGGTCTATGGCTGCACCTTC. This sequence encodes CASSGVRVYGCTF.

This clonotype was seen at least ten times. The chain uses TRBV2 and TRBJ2-7; possible D gene TRBD2, 6 bases. V was clipped by 8 bases and J by 1 base, with 18 bases between them. The CDR3 length is 15 residues. The germline gives CDR1 SNHLY, CDR2 FYNNEI. The CDR3 DNA sequence: TGTGCCAGCGAGGTAGGAGGGAGTCAGTCCTACGAGCAGTACTTC. The encoded protein is CASEVGGSQSYEQYF.

The chain joins TRBV6-6 to TRBJ1-1; D possibly corresponds to TRBD1 (5 bases). The length of the CDR3 is 16 residues. Trimming took off 6 bases at V and 4 bases at J, with 21 bases between the two ends. Germline lookup yields CDR1 MNHNY and CDR2 SVGAGI (reference sequence). CDR3 nucleotides: TGTGCCAGCAGCGCCGACCGCCGGGGGGGTCGCACTGAAGCTTTCTTT. It yields the protein CASSADRRGGRTEAFF.

The table lists this clonotype with many counts. The chain carries TRBV6-5 and TRBJ2-7; TRBD2 agrees at 9 bases. The CDR3 consists of 12 residues. From germline, CDR1 is MNHEY and CDR2 SVGAGI. V lost 8 bases, J lost 6 bases, and 5 bases stayed unmatched. CDR3 sequence reads: CASRGTSREQYF. The CDR3 DNA sequence: TGTGCCAGCCGAGGGACTAGCCGCGAGCAGTACTTC.

The chain has TRBV25-1 and TRBJ1-1; 7 bases agree with TRBD1. There are 16 residues in the CDR3. Per germline, CDR1 MGHDK and CDR2 SYGVNS. The ends lost 4 bases at V and 1 base at J; junction bases unmatched: 9. This CDR3 reads CASSGPTGRGNTEAFF. In DNA form, the CDR3 reads TGTGCCAGCAGTGGGCCGACAGGGAGGGGGAACACTGAAGCTTTCTTT.

This clonotype came up many times. The V gene is TRBV15, the J gene TRBJ1-1, with D possibly being TRBD1 (5 bases). Germline CDR1 reads LNHNV; CDR2 reads YYDKDF (reference sequence). Trimming removed 5 bases at V and 0 bases at J, with 10 bases between. The CDR3 has 14 residues. The CDR3 DNA is TGTGCCACCAGCGGAGGGACGGTGAACACTGAAGCTTTCTTT. Encoded protein: CATSGGTVNTEAFF. The whole variable domain, remainder taken from reference TRBV15 and TRBJ1-1, is DAMVIQNPRYQVTQFGKPVTLSCSQTLNHNVMYWYQQKSSQAPKLLFHYYDKDFNNEADTPDNFQSRRPNTSFCFLDIRSPGLGDTAMYLCATSGGTVNTEAFFGQGTRLTVV.

This clonotype was counted ten times or more. The chain is built from TRBV24-1 and TRBJ2-7; D possibly corresponds to TRBD1 (6 bases). V was cut by 3 bases and J by 2 bases, with 13 bases left in between. CDR3 length equals 15 residues. Germline values: CDR1 KGHDR, CDR2 SFDVKD. The CDR3 region has the DNA TGTGCCACCAGTGATGGCCGGGACATTACCTACGAGCAGTACTTC. Its protein is CATSDGRDITYEQYF.

This clonotype appeared many times. The chain recombines TRBV4-2 with TRBJ1-4; D is perhaps TRBD1 (5 bases). Germline values: CDR1 LGHNA, CDR2 YNFKEQ. The V gene lost 0 bases and the J gene lost 8 bases, with 10 bases spanning the gap. The CDR3 length is 14 residues. The CDR3 DNA reads TGTGCCAGCAGCCAAGATGGGGGATCGGAAAAACTGTTTTTT. As protein: CASSQDGGSEKLFF.

The sample holds many counts of this clonotype. The J gene is TRBJ2-7, the V gene TRBV25-1, with D maybe TRBD1 (5 bases). V gave up 4 bases and J gave up 4 bases, with 14 bases separating them. The CDR3 has 14 amino acids. Germline CDR1 reads MGHDK; CDR2 reads SYGVNS. The CDR3 coding sequence is TGTGCCAGCAGTGTAGGGTTGGGGCCGTACGAGCAGTACTTC. Protein product: CASSVGLGPYEQYF.

Worth noting for this clonotype: Compared with germline, one end of the junction differs, possibly owing to a read error. This chain joins TRBV4-1 and TRBJ1-2; 8 bases are shared with TRBD1. In germline, CDR1 is MGHRA, CDR2 YSYEKL. This CDR3 comprises 15 residues. In nucleotides, the CDR3 is TGCGCCAGCAGCCAAGCCCGGGACAGGAGCTATGGCTGCACCTTC. This encodes CASSQARDRSYGCTF.

The chain joins TRBV15 to TRBJ1-2; the D gene is possibly TRBD1 (6 bases). Trimming took 3 bases from V and 4 from J, leaving 15 bases between them. This CDR3 region has 15 residues. Per the germline V gene, CDR1 is LNHNV and CDR2 is YYDKDF (reference sequence). CDR3 loop: CATSSAGDTLYGYTF. The CDR3 DNA sequence: TGTGCCACCAGCAGTGCAGGGGACACCCTCTATGGCTACACCTTC.

At least ten counts were recorded for this clonotype. The J gene is TRBJ2-5, the V gene TRBV12-3 or TRBV12-4, with 7 bases that match TRBD1. This CDR3 has 13 amino acids. J lost 5 bases, V lost 7 bases, and 7 bases had no gene match. CDR3 region: CASKRDRPETQYF. The CDR3 nucleotides read TGTGCCAGCAAACGGGACAGACCCGAGACCCAGTACTTC.

CDR3 nucleotides: TGTGCCAGCAGTTACGGGCAGCTTGTCACTGAAGCTTTCTTT. It yields the protein CASSYGQLVTEAFF. The chain carries TRBV7-2 and TRBJ1-1; unclear D gene. The V gene's germline CDR1 is SGHTA and CDR2 FQGNSA. The CDR3 has 14 residues. V was pared by 6 bases and J by 4 bases, with 15 bases between.

This rearrangement joins TRBV13 to TRBJ2-7; 9 nucleotides match TRBD1. This CDR3 spans 15 amino acids. Germline V lookup: CDR1 PRHDT, CDR2 FYEKMQ (reference sequence). Trimming took 8 bases from V and 2 from J; bases not matched to a gene: 10. CDR3 residues: CASSFGQGRAYEQYF. In DNA, the CDR3 is TGTGCCAGCTCTTTTGGACAGGGGCGCGCCTACGAGCAGTACTTC. Based on the CDR3 plus reference TRBV13 and TRBJ2-7, the full variable domain is AAGVIQSPRHLIKEKRETATLKCYPIPRHDTVYWYQQGPGQDPQFLISFYEKMQSDKGSIPDRFSAQQFSDYHSELNMSSLELGDSALYFCASSFGQGRAYEQYFGPGTRLTVT.